This T cell receptor (beta chain) was recovered during a study of cytomegalovirus exposure and HLA in healthy donors (dated by TCRdb to 2015 to 2018). Describing the broader study: In an earlier analysis of 550 to 750 of the donors, 250 to 350 Gb of sequence data and 120 million or so unique TCR beta sequences from about 180 million T cells were reported. The aim of the study was to test whether cataloging public T cell receptors could identify signatures of past pathogen exposure. A later analysis re-analyzed previously published TCR beta repertoires from roughly 690 donors and added high-resolution HLA genotyping to study TCR occurrence patterns. Besides the first cohort of 500 to 700 subjects, a separate validation cohort made up of roughly 120 different subjects was used. Alongside the repertoire data, information on donor age, sex, ethnicity and CMV serostatus was compiled. High-throughput TCR immunosequencing, statistical association of individual TCRs with disease status, and machine learning were combined to predict cytomegalovirus infection status. All discovery cohort repertoires had been generated on a single sequencing platform. Typing coverage differed by locus: A, B, C, DRB1 and DQB1 were typed in roughly 620-630 donors, DQA1 in about 500, DPA1 in around 600, and DPB1 in just under 480. Of the 398 genotyped donors, roughly 76% were placed in the genetic ancestry cluster associated with self-reported Caucasian donors. In a later genetic analysis, genome-wide SNP genotypes for about 55% of the roughly 700 donors were used, and that subset was treated as a discovery cohort. Across around 400 genotyped donors of the cohort, an average of roughly 200,000 unique TCR beta nucleotide sequences per donor were sequenced, and roughly 17% of those sequences were non-productive. The study used immunosequencing to profile the T cell repertoires of approximately 650 subjects and linked those repertoires to cytomegalovirus serostatus. Several DR-DQ haplotypes were treated as single units for association and clustering because of strong linkage in the cohort. Approximately 300 gigabases of sequencing data and around 85 million unique TCR sequences made up an early release that covered 500 to 700 HLA-typed donors. Rather than using new phenotypic data, the later analysis identified candidate immune exposures from TCR beta sequences and from how often those sequences occurred across donors. HLA typing included class I and class II loci at four-digit resolution. An earlier analysis of some 600 of the donors applied high-throughput TCR beta sequencing to assess whether each TCR beta V gene segment acted as functional or pseudogenic. The investigation overall reported the following: A further reported finding was that TCR beta sequences accurately predicted the HLA-A and HLA-B alleles for most subjects in the first cohort. Broadly in line with IMGT annotations, most TCR beta V segments showed up in productive rearrangements about 90% or about 30% of the time in an earlier analysis of approximately 640 of the donors. An association between a missense DCLRE1C variant and V-gene and J-gene trimming of TCR beta chains was found in a later genetic analysis and replicated in an independent cohort. Some IMGT-functional V segments, including TRBV6-2 and TRBV6-3, could not be told apart with the 87-base-pair reads, so those segments were excluded. Because HLA typing was missing for some donors at each locus, association tests included only the typed subset. Most TCR sequences were seen in very few donors, while some public TCRs were found in many individuals. Linkage disequilibrium might explain the correlated functional status among segregating V segments, but an unknown experimental factor could not be excluded. Compared with equally common non-associated chains, HLA-associated TCR beta chains in a later analysis were more clonally expanded and had lower generation probabilities. Immune exposure information for the cohort was limited to CMV serostatus. Sequencing depth was assumed to be roughly uniform across donors in the presence/absence analyses, though that assumption may not hold. When HLA alleles, especially DR and DQ, strongly co-occurred, attributing TCR associations to individual alleles was difficult. According to a later analysis, most CMV-associated TCR beta chains appeared to be HLA-restricted, and the HLA associations seemed to be driven largely by CMV exposure. The classifier was reported to diagnose cytomegalovirus status with high specificity and sensitivity in both the original cohort and the validation cohort. A later analysis associated 16,951 TCR beta sequences with specific HLA alleles at a false discovery rate of 0.05. The study gave a list of under 200 TCR beta chains associated with cytomegalovirus. A later analysis reported that several top co-occurrence clusters appeared linked to parvovirus B19, influenza, CMV and Epstein-Barr virus. A later genetic analysis reported fewer N-insertions in productive TCRs among donors in an Asian-associated ancestry cluster than the roughly 620-donor mean. Three of the identified cytomegalovirus-associated TCR beta chains were confirmed in vitro to be specific for cytomegalovirus antigens. A later analysis found that TCR association rates varied across HLA loci, with DRB1 alleles showing the most associated TCRs and HLA-C alleles the fewest. The authors suggested that the approach could potentially be extended to other disease states and immunological phenotypes. A cluster of highly shared sequence variants was judged likely to be a technical artifact of the sequencing pipeline. This cohort had only TCR beta chains sequenced, and the lack of alpha or paired-chain data limited which features could be detected. Seventeen rarely observed V segments, including chromosome 9 orphons, were excluded from the earlier analysis of some 590 of the donors because counts were too low.

Relative to germline, V is 5 bases shorter and J is 1 base shorter, with 13 bases between their ends. The CDR3 holds 15 amino acids from the cysteine to the phenylalanine. The read is trimmed to its CDR3 DNA, 45 bases read in frame from base 1. CDR1 and CDR2, looked up from the germline V gene (reference sequence), are SEHNR and FQNEAQ. Library construction relied on the immunoSEQ multiplex PCR assay. The multiplex PCR relied on a mix of 60 forward primers for TCR Vbeta segments and 13 reverse primers for TCR Jbeta segments. A multiplex PCR assay on genomic DNA amplified the CDR3 region of rearranged TCR beta genes. The Illumina HiSeq System was used to sequence the amplified TCR beta libraries as 87-base-pair reads. The original pipeline was this. In a later analysis, some 80 million unique TCR beta chains were counted across the roughly 610 repertoires, and around 10 million of these chains were shared by at least two donors. To remove PCR and sequencing errors, raw reads were error-corrected and collapsed into unique sequences using a nearest-neighbor algorithm that merged closely related sequences. V, D and J gene segments were assigned by aligning CDR3 sequences to IMGT reference sequences. For a sequence to be retained, a match of at least six nucleotides to both a V gene segment and a J gene segment was required. A rearrangement was called productive if the CDR3 had no stop codons and remained in frame with V and J, and every other rearrangement was called non-productive. Following IMGT convention, CDR3 was defined as the stretch from the second conserved V-encoded cysteine to the conserved J-encoded phenylalanine. Sequences without an unambiguous match to a single V gene segment were excluded from the earlier analysis of approximately 560 of the donors. In an earlier analysis of 450 to 750 of the donors, a V segment was called functional when productive rearrangements were above 56.7%, and segregating when the standard deviation between donors exceeded 5%. A statistical classification framework was built to diagnose cytomegalovirus status from the catalog of TCR beta chain sequences. A later analysis assigned V and J genes by comparing TCR nucleotide sequences with IMGT/GENE-DB human TR gene sequences. Using the TCRdist pipeline, a later analysis assigned CDR3 sequences along with most-parsimonious VDJ recombination scenarios. In a later analysis, each TCR beta chain was defined by its CDR3 amino acid sequence together with its V-gene family, and reads without a unique V-gene family were excluded. To address suspected cross-contamination and a sequencing artifact, a later analysis removed roughly 580 highly shared, low-generation-probability nucleotide sequences. In a later analysis, a clonal expansion index was calculated for each public chain from normalized within-repertoire ranks of inferred template counts. Generation probabilities in a later analysis came from a VDJ recombination model fitted to out-of-frame rearrangements, and those results were checked against IGoR. A later analysis scored TCR-TCR, TCR-HLA and TCR-CMV co-occurrence with hypergeometric tests, applying a repertoire-size bias correction to TCR pairs. False discovery rates were estimated in a later analysis by permuting HLA or CMV assignments 20 times. A later analysis grouped co-occurring TCRs with DBSCAN, adding TCRdist sequence similarity when clustering within HLA-allele-positive subsets. Co-occurrence clustering excluded repertoires with fewer than 30,000 or more than 120,000 public chains, plus five with anomalous nucleotide sharing. TCRdb provides this immuneACCESS table in a form limited to in-frame rearrangements. Some clones are lacking; in checked studies, under half of them reflect an unresolved V gene, and why the rest are absent is not known. V and J calls and clone size are copied from that table; D and trimming were computed from the DNA. A total of about 170,000 clones appear in this sample, roughly 80% of them only once. Around 2.1% of the sample is in the top ten clones.

About this clone itself: Its binding antigen is unknown. Base quality data are lacking; no much larger clone is found one base away.

In total, approximately 610 healthy bone marrow donors made up the cohort. Cohort members were all nominally healthy when sampled, although unrecorded immune exposures were likely present. The donor was CMV seronegative and was included in the group of 352 seronegative cohort members. A peripheral blood sample was provided by each donor, and peripheral blood mononuclear cells were used for TCR beta sequencing. The Qiagen DNeasy Blood Extraction Kit was used to extract genomic DNA from the blood cell samples. The sample consisted of PBMCs. Here the chain combines TRBV7-9 and TRBJ2-3; TRBD2 is perhaps the D gene, given 6 matching bases. The source is a female donor in good health and CMV-seronegative. The CDR3 protein: CASSASGGGTDTQYF. The base sequence is TGTGCCAGCAGCGCGTCTGGCGGGGGCACAGATACGCAGTATTTT.